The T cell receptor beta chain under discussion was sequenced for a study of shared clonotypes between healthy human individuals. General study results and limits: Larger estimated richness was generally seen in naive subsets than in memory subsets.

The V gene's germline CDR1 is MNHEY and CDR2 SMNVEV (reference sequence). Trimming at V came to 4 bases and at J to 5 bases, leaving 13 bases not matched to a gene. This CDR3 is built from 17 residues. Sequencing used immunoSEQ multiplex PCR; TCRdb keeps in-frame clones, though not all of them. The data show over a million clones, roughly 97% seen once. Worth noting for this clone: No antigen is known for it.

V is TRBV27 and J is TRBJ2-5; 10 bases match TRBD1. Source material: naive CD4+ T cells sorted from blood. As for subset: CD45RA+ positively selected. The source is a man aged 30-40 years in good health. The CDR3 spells CASSSGQGRFWKETQYF. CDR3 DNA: TGTGCCAGCAGTTCGGGACAGGGGAGGTTTTGGAAGGAGACCCAGTACTTC.